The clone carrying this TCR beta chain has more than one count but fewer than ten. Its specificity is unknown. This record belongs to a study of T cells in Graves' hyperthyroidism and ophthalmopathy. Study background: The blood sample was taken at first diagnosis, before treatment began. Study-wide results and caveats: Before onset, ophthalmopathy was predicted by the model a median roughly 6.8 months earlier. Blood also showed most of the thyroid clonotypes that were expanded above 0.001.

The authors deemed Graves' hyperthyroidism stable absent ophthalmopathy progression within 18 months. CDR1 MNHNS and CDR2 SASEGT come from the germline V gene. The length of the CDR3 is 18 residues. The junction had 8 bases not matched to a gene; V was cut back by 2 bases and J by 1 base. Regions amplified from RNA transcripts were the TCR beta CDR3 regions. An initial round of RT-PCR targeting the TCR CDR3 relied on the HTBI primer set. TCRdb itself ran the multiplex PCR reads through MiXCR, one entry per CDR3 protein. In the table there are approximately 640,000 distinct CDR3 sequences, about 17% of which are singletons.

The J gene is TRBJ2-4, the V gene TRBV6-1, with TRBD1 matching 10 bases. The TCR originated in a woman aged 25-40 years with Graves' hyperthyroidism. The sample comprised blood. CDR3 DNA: TGTGCCAGCAGTGAACCGGGACAGGGGTGGTCGGCCAAAAACATTCAGTACTTC. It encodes CASSEPGQGWSAKNIQYF.